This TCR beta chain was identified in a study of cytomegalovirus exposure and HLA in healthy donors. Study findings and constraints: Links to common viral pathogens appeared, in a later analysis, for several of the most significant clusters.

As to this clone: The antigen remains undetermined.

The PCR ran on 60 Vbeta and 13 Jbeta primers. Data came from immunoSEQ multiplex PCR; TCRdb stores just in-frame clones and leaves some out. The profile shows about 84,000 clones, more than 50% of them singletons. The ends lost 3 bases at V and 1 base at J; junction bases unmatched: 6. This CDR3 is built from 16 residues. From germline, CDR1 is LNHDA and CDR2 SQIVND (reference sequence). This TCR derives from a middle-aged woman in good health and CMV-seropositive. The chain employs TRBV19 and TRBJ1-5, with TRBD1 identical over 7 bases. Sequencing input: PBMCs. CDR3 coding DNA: TGTGCCAGTAGTATCAGGGGGAGTTTGAGCAATCAGCCCCAGCATTTT. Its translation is CASSIRGSLSNQPQHF. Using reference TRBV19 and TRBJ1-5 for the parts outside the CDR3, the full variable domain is DGGITQSPKYLFRKEGQNVTLSCEQNLNHDAMYWYRQDPGQGLRLIYYSQIVNDFQKGDIAEGYSVSREKKESFPLTVTSAQKNPTAFYLCASSIRGSLSNQPQHFGDGTRLSIL.